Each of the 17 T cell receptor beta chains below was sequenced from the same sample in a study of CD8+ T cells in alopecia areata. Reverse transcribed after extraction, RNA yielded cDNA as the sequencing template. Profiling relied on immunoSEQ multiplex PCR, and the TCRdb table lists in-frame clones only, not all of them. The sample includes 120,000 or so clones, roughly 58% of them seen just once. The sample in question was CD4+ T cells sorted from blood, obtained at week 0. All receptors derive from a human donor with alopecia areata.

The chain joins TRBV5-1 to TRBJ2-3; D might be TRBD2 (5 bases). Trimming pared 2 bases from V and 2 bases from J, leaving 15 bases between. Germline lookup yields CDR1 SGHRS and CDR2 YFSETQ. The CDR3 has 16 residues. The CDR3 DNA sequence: TGCGCCAGCAGCTTCTCCGGGTTTAGCGACACAGATACGCAGTATTTT. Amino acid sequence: CASSFSGFSDTDTQYF.

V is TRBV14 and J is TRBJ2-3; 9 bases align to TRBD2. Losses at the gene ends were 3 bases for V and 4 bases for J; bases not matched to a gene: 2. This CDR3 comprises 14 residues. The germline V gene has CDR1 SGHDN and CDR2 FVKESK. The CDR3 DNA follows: TGTGCCAGCAGCCAGGGACTAGCCTCAGATACGCAGTATTTT. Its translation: CASSQGLASDTQYF.

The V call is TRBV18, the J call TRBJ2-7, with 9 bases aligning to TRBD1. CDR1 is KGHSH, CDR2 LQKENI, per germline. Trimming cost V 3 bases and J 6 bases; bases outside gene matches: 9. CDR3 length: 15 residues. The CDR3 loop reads CASSPSGQGPGEQYF. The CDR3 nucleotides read TGTGCCAGCTCACCCTCGGGACAGGGTCCGGGCGAGCAGTACTTC.

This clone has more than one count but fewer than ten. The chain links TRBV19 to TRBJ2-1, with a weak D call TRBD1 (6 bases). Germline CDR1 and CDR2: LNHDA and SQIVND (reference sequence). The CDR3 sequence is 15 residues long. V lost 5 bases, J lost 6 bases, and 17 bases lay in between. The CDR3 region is CASSASHRVGNEQFF. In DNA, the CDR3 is TGTGCCAGTAGTGCATCTCACAGGGTCGGCAATGAGCAGTTCTTC.

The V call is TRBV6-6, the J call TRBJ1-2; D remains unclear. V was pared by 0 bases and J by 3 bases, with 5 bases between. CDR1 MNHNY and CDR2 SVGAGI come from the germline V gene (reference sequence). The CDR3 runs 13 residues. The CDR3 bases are TGTGCCAGCAGTTACTCGCGGCACTATGGCTACACCTTC. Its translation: CASSYSRHYGYTF.

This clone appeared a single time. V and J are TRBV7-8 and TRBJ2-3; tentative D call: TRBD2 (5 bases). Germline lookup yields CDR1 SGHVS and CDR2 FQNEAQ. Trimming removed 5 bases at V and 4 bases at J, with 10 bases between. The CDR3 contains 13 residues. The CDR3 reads CASSADYSDTQYF. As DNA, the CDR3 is TGTGCCAGCAGCGCCGACTATTCAGATACGCAGTATTTT.

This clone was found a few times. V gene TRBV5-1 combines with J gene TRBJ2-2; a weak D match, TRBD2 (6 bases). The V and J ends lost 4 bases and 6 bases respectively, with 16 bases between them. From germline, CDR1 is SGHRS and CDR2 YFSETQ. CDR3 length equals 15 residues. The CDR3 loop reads CASSGGGGAPGELFF. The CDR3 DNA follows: TGCGCCAGCAGCGGAGGAGGAGGGGCCCCCGGGGAGCTGTTTTTT.

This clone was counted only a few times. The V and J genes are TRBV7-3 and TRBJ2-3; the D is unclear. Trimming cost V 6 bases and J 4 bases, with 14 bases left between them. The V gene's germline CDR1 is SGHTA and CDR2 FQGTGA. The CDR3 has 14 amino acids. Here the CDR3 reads CASSPSSGSDTQYF. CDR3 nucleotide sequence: TGTGCCAGCAGTCCTTCGAGTGGCTCAGATACGCAGTATTTT.

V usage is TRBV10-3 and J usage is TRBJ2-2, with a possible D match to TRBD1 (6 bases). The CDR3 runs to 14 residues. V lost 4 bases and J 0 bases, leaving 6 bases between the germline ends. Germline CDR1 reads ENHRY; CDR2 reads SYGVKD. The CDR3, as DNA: TGTGCCATCAGTGGGACAGCGAACACCGGGGAGCTGTTTTTT. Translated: CAISGTANTGELFF.

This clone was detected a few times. CDR3: CASSLGDRRVTEAFF. In DNA form, the CDR3 reads TGCGCCAGCAGCTTGGGGGACAGAAGGGTCACTGAAGCTTTCTTT. This chain uses TRBV5-1 with TRBJ1-1; 7 positions agree with TRBD1. The CDR3 consists of 15 residues. V gave up 0 bases and J gave up 4 bases; unmatched junction bases: 6. Germline V CDR1 and CDR2: SGHRS, YFSETQ.

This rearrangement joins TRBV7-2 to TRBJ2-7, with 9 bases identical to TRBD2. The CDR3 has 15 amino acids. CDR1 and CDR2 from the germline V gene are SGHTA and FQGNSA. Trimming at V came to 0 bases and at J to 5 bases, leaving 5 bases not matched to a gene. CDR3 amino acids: CASSLAGGGADEQYF. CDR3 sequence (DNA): TGTGCCAGCAGCTTAGCTGGCGGGGGGGCCGACGAGCAGTACTTC. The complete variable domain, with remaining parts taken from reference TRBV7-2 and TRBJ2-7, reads GAGVSQSPSNKVTEKGKDVELRCDPISGHTALYWYRQSLGQGLEFLIYFQGNSAPDKSGLPSDRFSAERTGGSVSTLTIQRTQQEDSAVYLCASSLAGGGADEQYFGPGTRLTVT.

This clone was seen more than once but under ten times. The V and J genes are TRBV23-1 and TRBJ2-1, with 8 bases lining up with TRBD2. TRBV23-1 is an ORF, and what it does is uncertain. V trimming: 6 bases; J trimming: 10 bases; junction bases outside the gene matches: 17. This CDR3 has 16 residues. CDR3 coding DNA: TGCGCCAGCAGCCAAAACTTAGCGGGGCCCCACCTGGAGCAGTTCTTC. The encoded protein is CASSQNLAGPHLEQFF.

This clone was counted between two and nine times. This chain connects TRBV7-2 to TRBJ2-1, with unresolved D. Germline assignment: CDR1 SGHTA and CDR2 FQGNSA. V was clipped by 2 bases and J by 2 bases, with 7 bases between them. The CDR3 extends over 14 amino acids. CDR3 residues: CASSLNPAYNEQFF. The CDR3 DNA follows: TGTGCCAGCAGCTTAAACCCGGCCTACAATGAGCAGTTCTTC.

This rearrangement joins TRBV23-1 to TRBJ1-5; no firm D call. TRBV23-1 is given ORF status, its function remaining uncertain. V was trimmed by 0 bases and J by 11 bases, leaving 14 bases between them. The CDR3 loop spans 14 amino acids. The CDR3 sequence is CASSQSGVGGSQHF. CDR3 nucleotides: TGCGCCAGCAGTCAATCCGGGGTGGGAGGGTCCCAGCATTTT.

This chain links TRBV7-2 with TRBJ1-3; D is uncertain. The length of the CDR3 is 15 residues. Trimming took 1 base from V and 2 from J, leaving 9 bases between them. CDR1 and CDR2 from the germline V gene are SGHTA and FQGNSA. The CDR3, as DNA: TGTGCCAGCAGCTTAGAGCCCGGACCTGGAAACACCATATATTTT. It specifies CASSLEPGPGNTIYF.

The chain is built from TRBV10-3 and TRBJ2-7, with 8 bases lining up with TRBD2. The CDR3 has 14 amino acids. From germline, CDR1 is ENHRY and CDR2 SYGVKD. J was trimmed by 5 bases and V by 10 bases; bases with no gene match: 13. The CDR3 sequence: CATETSGSTDEQYF. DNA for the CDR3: TGTGCCACTGAAACCAGCGGGAGTACCGACGAGCAGTACTTC.

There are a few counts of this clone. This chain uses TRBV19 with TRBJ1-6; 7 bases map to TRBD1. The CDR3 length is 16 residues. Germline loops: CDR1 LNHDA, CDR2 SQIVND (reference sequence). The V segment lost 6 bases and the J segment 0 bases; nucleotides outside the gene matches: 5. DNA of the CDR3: TGTGCCAGTAGCTACAGGGGAAGCTCCTATAATTCACCCCTCCACTTT. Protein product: CASSYRGSSYNSPLHF.